This is a list of T cell receptor beta chains from one sample in a study of CXCR3-negative and CXCR3-positive naive CD8 T cells. TCRdb re-called the 5' RACE reads and catalogs CDR3 proteins one per entry, DNA excluded. This sample lists some 140,000 distinct CDR3 sequences; its ten largest clones have approximately 0.46%. The sequenced material came from naive CXCR3+ CD8+ T cells from blood. These receptors all stem from a human donor in good health. Some clones in this sample may be carry-over from other donors' samples. The CDR3 runs from the conserved cysteine through the conserved F or W.

v_call	j_call	cdr3_aa
TRBV19	TRBJ2-1	CASTHGGAGNEQFF
TRBV7-9	TRBJ2-1	CASSFGRLPYNEQFF
TRBV7-9	TRBJ1-3	CASSLDGFGNTIYF
TRBV28	TRBJ2-2	CASVPGGGTGELFF
TRBV29-1	TRBJ2-4	CSVGDGRQTTDIQYF
TRBV24-1	TRBJ2-2	CATSDLTDYTGELFF
TRBV15	TRBJ1-1	CATSPGGNTEAFF
TRBV7-9	TRBJ2-3	CASSPKGLAGMTDTQYF
TRBV29-1	TRBJ2-2	CSVRTGETGELFF
TRBV10-2	TRBJ2-7	CASSEDLKPYEQYF
TRBV29-1	TRBJ2-7	CSVEVPVSYEQYF
TRBV13	TRBJ2-5	CASSFNGIQETQYF
TRBV9	TRBJ2-5	CASSVDGTIGETQYF
TRBV5-8	TRBJ2-1	CASSSKRISSYNEQFF
TRBV10-1	TRBJ1-4	CASSETVNEKLFF
TRBV5-1	TRBJ2-2	CASSFLGQRNTGELFF
TRBV7-9	TRBJ2-7	CASSFPGTGDYEQYF